The TCR beta chain under discussion was sequenced for a study of blood T cell repertoires in COVID-19. Across the study: From T cells, B-cell-depleted T cells, or PBMCs came the material, which was cDNA or gDNA.

Sequenced by immunoSEQ multiplex PCR; TCRdb stores in-frame clones only, minus some. The sample lists around 160,000 clones, 85% to 90% seen once, with under 13% in the top ten. Patients at the Seattle site were enrolled during active infection and followed longitudinally. Germline V gene data show CDR1 as SGDLS and CDR2 as YYNGEE. CDR3 length: 16 residues. Trimming cost V 4 bases and J 0 bases, with 14 bases left between them. This chain links TRBV9 with TRBJ2-1, with D unclear. Sequencing was performed on peripheral blood. The TCR comes from a woman in her 70s with COVID-19, enrolled during active disease. CDR3 amino acids: CASSPPNGASYNEQFF. In nucleotides, the CDR3 is TGTGCCAGCAGCCCACCCAACGGTGCCTCCTACAATGAGCAGTTCTTC.